These T cell receptor beta chains were read from a single sample in a study of T cells in localized non-small cell lung cancer. Sequencing was performed with immunoSEQ multiplex PCR; in TCRdb, only in-frame clones are kept and a portion is missing. Altogether about 74,000 clones are present, 84% being singletons, with the ten largest covering 1.3%. The sample consisted of peripheral blood, taken before any cancer treatment. Receptors were obtained from a female donor over 55 with stage I lung adenocarcinoma. The CDR3 runs from the conserved cysteine through the conserved F or W. Fields, in order: CDR3 DNA, CDR3 protein, clone size, J gene, V gene, D gene, CDR3 length. The D gene is left open where the match is weak. Size tells how often a clone was seen (once, few, many) or the class of an expanded clone, and some rows leave it out.

TGCAGCGTTGATCAGGAGGGGAACACCGGGGAGCTGTTTTTT | CSVDQEGNTGELFF | once | TRBJ2-2 | TRBV29-1 | - | 14
TGTGCCAGCAGCCTGGGGCACATCACCGGGGAGCTGTTTTTT | CASSLGHITGELFF | - | TRBJ2-2 | TRBV7-9 | - | 14
TGTGCCAGCAGTGCACCCGGTAATGAAAAACTGTTTTTT | CASSAPGNEKLFF | - | TRBJ1-4 | TRBV6-1 | - | 13
TGTGCCACCAGCAGAGCCTCGCCGGCGGCAGCGGGAGAGCGATGGCAGTTCTTC | CATSRASPAAAGERWQFF | - | TRBJ2-1 | TRBV15 | TRBD2 | 18
TGTGCCAGCAGCTCCGCGACAGGGTTCGGCGATGAGCAGTTCTTC | CASSSATGFGDEQFF | - | TRBJ2-1 | TRBV7-3 | TRBD1 | 15
TGTGCCAGCTCACCGGGACAGGGGACAGATACGCAGTATTTT | CASSPGQGTDTQYF | - | TRBJ2-3 | TRBV18 | TRBD1 | 14
TGTGCCAGCAGCTTGTCCCGATGGCCCAACACTGAAGCTTTCTTT | CASSLSRWPNTEAFF | few | TRBJ1-1 | TRBV5-4 | - | 15
TGCGCCAGCAGCTTGGAGCAGTTAGGAGCCACTGAAGCTTTCTTT | CASSLEQLGATEAFF | - | TRBJ1-1 | TRBV5-1 | - | 15
TGTGCCAGCAGTGGGGGAGGGCAGGGGAAAAGAGAAGCTTTCTTT | CASSGGGQGKREAFF | - | TRBJ1-1 | TRBV25-1 | - | 15
TGTGCCAGCAGCTGGGGGGACAGGGACGGATTCTCTGAAGCTTTCTTT | CASSWGDRDGFSEAFF | - | TRBJ1-1 | TRBV7-9 | TRBD1 | 16
TGTGCCAGCAGTGGAAGGGTCGGAAATGAGCAGTTCTTC | CASSGRVGNEQFF | - | TRBJ2-1 | TRBV2 | - | 13
TGTGCCAGCAGCCAAGTCAGTCGGGATGGGGGCTACACCTTC | CASSQVSRDGGYTF | - | TRBJ1-2 | TRBV5-4 | - | 14
TGTGCCACCAGCAGAGGAAGGGGGCGCTCAGAAACTGAAGCTTTCTTT | CATSRGRGRSETEAFF | - | TRBJ1-1 | TRBV15 | TRBD1 | 16
TGTGCCAGCAGCCAAGAGCGGGGGGGCCAAGAGACCCAGTACTTC | CASSQERGGQETQYF | - | TRBJ2-5 | TRBV4-2 | TRBD2 | 15
TGTGCCAGCAGCTTAGTGGCTGGGGGGGAGGCTTTCTTT | CASSLVAGGEAFF | once | TRBJ1-1 | TRBV11-2 | - | 13
TGCAGCGCCCGAGGGACAGCTAAACGGACTGAAGCTTTCTTT | CSARGTAKRTEAFF | - | TRBJ1-1 | TRBV29-1 | TRBD1 | 14
TGTGCCAGCAGCGCACAAAGACCCGGGGAGCTGTTTTTT | CASSAQRPGELFF | few | TRBJ2-2 | TRBV7-9 | - | 13
TGTGCCAGCAGCTTACAGCATAGCACAGATACGCAGTATTTT | CASSLQHSTDTQYF | - | TRBJ2-3 | TRBV7-2 | - | 14
TGTGCCAGCAGCTTAAGGCAATTTAGCGGGATACAAGATACGCAGTATTTT | CASSLRQFSGIQDTQYF | - | TRBJ2-3 | TRBV7-2 | TRBD2 | 17
TGCAGCGTTTCTACAGGGTCGAACACCATATATTTT | CSVSTGSNTIYF | - | TRBJ1-3 | TRBV29-1 | - | 12
TGCGCCAGCAGCCCGGGACAAAACTATGGCTACACCTTC | CASSPGQNYGYTF | once | TRBJ1-2 | TRBV5-1 | - | 13
TGTGCCAGCAGTCCCTGGACAGGGGGGCAAAATGAAAAACTGTTTTTT | CASSPWTGGQNEKLFF | - | TRBJ1-4 | TRBV28 | TRBD1 | 16
TGTGCCAGCAGCGTAGCTCAGGGAATCGATATTGGGGACACCATATATTTT | CASSVAQGIDIGDTIYF | - | TRBJ1-3 | TRBV9 | - | 17
TGTGCCAGCAGTTACTCCCTTCCTATTACCTCCTACGAGCAGTACTTC | CASSYSLPITSYEQYF | - | TRBJ2-7 | TRBV28 | - | 16
TGTGCCAGCAGCGCAACGGGCAATCAGCCCCAGCATTTT | CASSATGNQPQHF | - | TRBJ1-5 | TRBV9 | - | 13
TGTGCCAGCAGTTTATCCTTTACCCACAATGAGCAGTTCTTC | CASSLSFTHNEQFF | - | TRBJ2-1 | TRBV27 | - | 14
TGTGCCATCAGGATTGTAGACAGGGAGGGTGAAGCTTTCTTT | CAIRIVDREGEAFF | - | TRBJ1-1 | TRBV10-3 | TRBD1 | 14
TGTGCCAGCAGCCCTTTGGGGGGTAACACCGGGGAGCTGTTTTTT | CASSPLGGNTGELFF | - | TRBJ2-2 | TRBV7-9 | - | 15
TGTGCCAGTGCCAACTACAGGGATTGGGGTGGCTACACCTTC | CASANYRDWGGYTF | - | TRBJ1-2 | TRBV19 | - | 14
TGTGCCAGCAGTTACTCACCGGGGGGGGTAGGCTACACCTTC | CASSYSPGGVGYTF | - | TRBJ1-2 | TRBV6-5 | - | 14
TGTGCCAGCAGCTCCAGACTAGCGGTTATCAGCCGCTACGAGCAGTACTTC | CASSSRLAVISRYEQYF | - | TRBJ2-7 | TRBV28 | TRBD2 | 17
TGCAGCGTTGAACAGCGCGTCAGGGGTTATGGCTACACCTTC | CSVEQRVRGYGYTF | - | TRBJ1-2 | TRBV29-1 | - | 14
TGTGCCAGCAGTGGTTTAGAGACCCAGTACTTC | CASSGLETQYF | - | TRBJ2-5 | TRBV6-1 | - | 11
TGTGCCACCGGGGAGGGGCGCGTAACCGCTTTCTTT | CATGEGRVTAFF | - | TRBJ1-1 | TRBV15 | - | 12
TGTGCCAGCAGTAAGACCCGGACAGGGAACACTGAAGCTTTCTTT | CASSKTRTGNTEAFF | - | TRBJ1-1 | TRBV27 | TRBD1 | 15
TGCGCCAGCAGCTTGGGGACAGTAAATGGCTACACCTTC | CASSLGTVNGYTF | - | TRBJ1-2 | TRBV5-1 | - | 13
TGTGCCAGCATCGTGGACAGGGAAGTCGGCACTGAAGCTTTCTTT | CASIVDREVGTEAFF | once | TRBJ1-1 | TRBV6-5 | TRBD1 | 15
TGTGCCAGCAGCAAACAGGGGGCCCACGAGCAGTACTTC | CASSKQGAHEQYF | - | TRBJ2-7 | TRBV9 | TRBD1 | 13
TGTGCCAGCAGCTCCGGGGATACGCAGTATTTT | CASSSGDTQYF | - | TRBJ2-3 | TRBV21-1 | - | 11
TGCGCCAGCACAGAGACAGGGGGCGGCTATGGCTACACCTTC | CASTETGGGYGYTF | - | TRBJ1-2 | TRBV5-1 | TRBD1 | 14
TGCGCCAGCAGTGAGTCCGGGGGAGGGCACACAGATACGCAGTATTTT | CASSESGGGHTDTQYF | - | TRBJ2-3 | TRBV10-1 | TRBD2 | 16
TGTGCCAGCAGCTTCGGGACAGGCGATCCAGATACGCAGTATTTT | CASSFGTGDPDTQYF | - | TRBJ2-3 | TRBV7-9 | TRBD1 | 15
TGTGCCAGCAGCCTGGGGGGCTATGGCTACACCTTC | CASSLGGYGYTF | - | TRBJ1-2 | TRBV7-3 | - | 12
TGTGCCGCCACCCCCACCTCCGTCCACGGTGGGTTCTTC | CAATPTSVHGGFF | - | TRBJ2-1 | TRBV2 | - | 13
TGTGGCTCGGGGGGGGACTCCTACGAGCAGTACTTC | CGSGGDSYEQYF | - | TRBJ2-7 | TRBV2 | TRBD2 | 12
TGCAGCGTTTCAGGGTTCCAAGAGACCCAGTACTTC | CSVSGFQETQYF | - | TRBJ2-5 | TRBV29-1 | - | 12
TGCGCCAGCAGCTTGGCCCCGGGGACACAAGAGACCCAGTACTTC | CASSLAPGTQETQYF | - | TRBJ2-5 | TRBV5-1 | - | 15
TGTGCCGGCAGCTTAAACGGGAGTCCGGAGACCCAGTACTTC | CAGSLNGSPETQYF | - | TRBJ2-5 | TRBV7-2 | - | 14
TGTGCCAGCAGTTTATCGGGACTAGCGGGAGCTAACACCGGGGAGCTGTTTTTT | CASSLSGLAGANTGELFF | once | TRBJ2-2 | TRBV28 | TRBD2 | 18
TGTGCCAGCAGTGGGACAGGTCTGCACGAGCAGTACTTC | CASSGTGLHEQYF | - | TRBJ2-7 | TRBV6-1 | TRBD1 | 13
TGTGCCAGCAGCGTAAGACAGGGAAATCCTATCTACGAGCAGTACTTC | CASSVRQGNPIYEQYF | - | TRBJ2-7 | TRBV9 | TRBD1 | 16
TGTGCCAGCAGCTTAGGAGGGGACCCATCGGGAGAGACCCAGTACTTC | CASSLGGDPSGETQYF | - | TRBJ2-5 | TRBV11-2 | - | 16
TGTGCCAGCAGTGGGGAAGGAACAGATACGCAGTATTTT | CASSGEGTDTQYF | - | TRBJ2-3 | TRBV28 | - | 13
TGTGCCAGCAGGGGTAGGAGCTACGAGCAGTACTTC | CASRGRSYEQYF | - | TRBJ2-7 | TRBV21-1 | - | 12
TGTGCTAGCAGCTTAGGGCCGGGGGATACGCAGTATTTT | CASSLGPGDTQYF | once | TRBJ2-3 | TRBV7-7 | - | 13
TGTGCCAGCAGCTTACGGGGAGGAGAGACCCAGTACTTC | CASSLRGGETQYF | - | TRBJ2-5 | TRBV5-4 | - | 13
TGTGCCAGTAGTGGCCGGACAGGGGGCCAGCCCCAGCATTTT | CASSGRTGGQPQHF | - | TRBJ1-5 | TRBV19 | TRBD1 | 14
TGTGCCAGCAGCGACGGACGTCTGGGCTATGGCTACACCTTC | CASSDGRLGYGYTF | - | TRBJ1-2 | TRBV5-5 | - | 14